Presented here are 5 T cell receptor beta chains from one specimen sequenced in a study of blood T cell repertoires in COVID-19. Clones were sequenced by immunoSEQ multiplex PCR, and TCRdb holds only the in-frame ones, with some missing. The sample holds around 250,000 clones; roughly 89% are singletons and the top ten take approximately 4.6%. The sequencing input was peripheral blood. These receptors originate from a woman aged 40 to 55 who had recovered from COVID-19.

This sequence joins TRBV9 and TRBJ1-4, with D possibly matching TRBD1 (6 bases). This CDR3 comprises 15 residues. CDR1 is SGDLS and CDR2 is YYNGEE in the germline V gene. Trimming removed 3 bases from V and 5 bases from J, with 14 bases in between. This CDR3 is CASSAPRGKNEKLFF. CDR3 DNA sequence: TGTGCCAGCAGCGCTCCCAGGGGAAAAAATGAAAAACTGTTTTTT.

The genes are TRBV9 and TRBJ2-6, with D perhaps TRBD2 (6 bases). Per the germline V gene, CDR1 is SGDLS and CDR2 is YYNGEE. CDR3 size: 18 residues. The ends were cut back, 4 bases at V and 0 bases at J, with 17 bases in the middle. CDR3 amino acids: CASSPRENLYSGANVLTF. The CDR3 bases are TGTGCCAGCAGCCCTCGGGAGAATCTTTACTCTGGGGCCAACGTCCTGACTTTC.

The CDR3 region is CASSPTSGRALDLREQYV. The CDR3 nucleotides are TGTGCCAGCAGTCCTACTAGCGGGAGGGCCCTGGATTTGCGCGAGCAGTACGTC. V is TRBV3-1 (or the pseudogene TRBV3-2) and J is TRBJ2-7; TRBD2 matches at 13 bases. The CDR3 extends over 18 amino acids. Trimming cost V 6 bases and J 6 bases; bases outside gene matches: 17. Germline-derived CDR1 and CDR2 are LGHDT and YNNKEL (reference sequence).

The chain joins TRBV10-3 to TRBJ2-3, with TRBD1 matching over 10 bases. V was pared by 0 bases and J by 5 bases, with 2 bases of the junction left unmatched. The CDR3 is made up of 15 amino acids. From germline, CDR1 is ENHRY and CDR2 SYGVKD. CDR3 DNA sequence: TGTGCCATCAGTGAGTCGAGGGACAGGGGAGATACGCAGTATTTT. The encoded protein is CAISESRDRGDTQYF.

The chain carries TRBV2 and TRBJ1-3; D is ambiguous. The germline V and J ends were trimmed by 6 bases and 4 bases, with 10 bases remaining between them. This CDR3 is built from 13 residues. Germline V gene lookup returns CDR1 SNHLY and CDR2 FYNNEI. CDR3 in DNA: TGTGCCAGCAGCGGCGGGTTGGGAAACACCATATATTTT. It specifies CASSGGLGNTIYF.